A selection of T cell receptor beta chains follows, all from one sample in a study of blood T cell repertoires in COVID-19. Assay: immunoSEQ multiplex PCR; the TCRdb copy retains only in-frame clones and omits some. The data contain some 170,000 clones, under 95% of them singletons. Sequences were obtained from peripheral blood. The receptors derive from a man aged 55-75 years with active or convalescent COVID-19. CDR3s include the opening cysteine and the closing phenylalanine or tryptophan. D genes are given only for firm matches. Rows give clone size only sometimes, using once, few, many, or a class for an expanded clone.

v_call	j_call	clone_size	d_call	cdr3_aa	cdr3_nt
TRBV29-1	TRBJ2-7	few	TRBD2	CSVEESRTSGRGEQYF	TGCAGCGTTGAAGAGTCTCGGACTAGCGGGAGAGGAGAGCAGTACTTC
TRBV28	TRBJ2-7	once	TRBD2	CASSLGGSGDEQYF	TGTGCCAGCAGTTTGGGAGGGAGTGGCGACGAGCAGTACTTC
TRBV10-2	TRBJ2-2	once	TRBD2	CASSESTSGVNTGELFF	TGCGCCAGCAGTGAGTCTACTAGCGGGGTGAACACCGGGGAGCTGTTTTTT
TRBV2	TRBJ2-1	NA	TRBD2	CASSDVGTSVDEQFF	TGTGCCAGCAGTGATGTAGGGACTAGCGTGGATGAGCAGTTCTTC
TRBV25-1	TRBJ1-2	NA	NA	CASNMAGSGGYTF	TGTGCCAGCAATATGGCCGGGTCTGGTGGCTACACCTTC
TRBV4-2	TRBJ2-5	NA	NA	CASSQVRETQYF	TGTGCCAGCAGCCAAGTTCGTGAGACCCAGTACTTC
TRBV7-9	TRBJ1-1	NA	NA	CASPKQGSDTEAFF	TGTGCCAGCCCTAAGCAGGGGTCCGACACTGAAGCTTTCTTT
TRBV7-9	TRBJ2-2	once	TRBD2	CASSYRGGRDTGELFF	TGTGCCAGCAGCTACCGGGGGGGCCGGGACACCGGGGAGCTGTTTTTT
TRBV5-1	TRBJ1-6	NA	TRBD1	CASSLDGADRNSPLHF	TGCGCCAGCAGCTTGGATGGGGCGGACAGGAATTCACCCCTCCACTTT
TRBV9	TRBJ1-2	NA	TRBD1	CASSGQGAGYGYTF	TGTGCCAGCAGCGGACAGGGGGCAGGCTATGGCTACACCTTC
TRBV5-5	TRBJ1-1	few	NA	CASSLDRNSNTEAFF	TGTGCCAGCAGCTTGGACCGTAACTCGAACACTGAAGCTTTCTTT
TRBV2	TRBJ1-1	NA	TRBD1	CASSGQGAVTEAFF	TGTGCCAGCAGTGGGCAGGGGGCAGTTACTGAAGCTTTCTTT
TRBV2	TRBJ1-2	NA	TRBD1	CASSDRQGGGGYTF	TGTGCCAGCAGTGATCGACAGGGGGGCGGTGGCTACACCTTC
TRBV19	TRBJ1-5	NA	NA	CASSRAGYSNQPQHF	TGTGCCAGTAGTAGGGCAGGGTATAGCAATCAGCCCCAGCATTTT
TRBV6-2/TRBV6-3	TRBJ2-2	NA	TRBD2	CASSYLGTSDTGELFF	TGTGCCAGCAGTTACCTAGGGACTAGCGACACCGGGGAGCTGTTTTTT
TRBV4-1	TRBJ2-7	NA	TRBD2	CASSQVTGGYEQYF	TGCGCCAGCAGCCAAGTAACGGGGGGGTACGAGCAGTACTTC
TRBV6-5	TRBJ2-1	NA	TRBD2	CASSRLAGMLNEQFF	TGTGCCAGTTCCCGACTAGCGGGAATGTTGAATGAGCAGTTCTTC
TRBV5-1	TRBJ1-2	once	TRBD1	CASRSPTGGIHGYTF	TGCGCCAGCAGGTCCCCGACAGGGGGTATCCATGGCTACACCTTC
TRBV7-2	TRBJ2-4	NA	TRBD1	CASSLRRDRGRANIQYF	TGTGCCAGCAGCTTACGGAGGGACAGGGGCAGGGCGAACATTCAGTACTTC
TRBV5-6	TRBJ2-3	NA	TRBD1	CASSLRNRGHQDTQYF	TGTGCCAGCAGCTTGCGTAACAGGGGGCATCAAGATACGCAGTATTTT
TRBV11-3	TRBJ2-2	NA	NA	CASRGSGGELFF	TGTGCCAGCAGGGGTTCGGGTGGGGAGCTGTTTTTT
TRBV19	TRBJ2-6	NA	NA	CASSPTGVSSGANVLTF	TGTGCCAGTAGCCCGACAGGAGTCAGCTCTGGGGCCAACGTCCTGACTTTC
TRBV5-1	TRBJ2-5	NA	NA	CASSRDTEETQYF	TGCGCCAGCAGCCGGGACACGGAAGAGACCCAGTACTTC
TRBV5-4	TRBJ1-5	once	NA	CASSLFGSNQPQHF	TGTGCCAGCAGCTTGTTTGGCAGCAATCAGCCCCAGCATTTT
TRBV27	TRBJ1-1	NA	NA	CASSPELRQAFF	TGTGCCAGCAGCCCAGAACTCAGGCAGGCTTTCTTT
TRBV29-1	TRBJ1-2	NA	NA	CSVEGLAVDGYTF	TGCAGCGTTGAAGGGCTGGCGGTTGATGGCTACACCTTC
TRBV7-9	TRBJ1-6	NA	TRBD1	CASSETGSSYNSPLHF	TGTGCCAGCAGCGAGACAGGGAGCTCCTATAATTCACCCCTCCACTTT
TRBV12-5	TRBJ2-7	NA	TRBD2	CASGYLGLAGYEQYF	TGTGCTAGTGGTTATTTGGGACTAGCGGGGTACGAGCAGTACTTC
TRBV7-6	TRBJ1-6	NA	TRBD1	CASSSSDRGGSPLHF	TGTGCCAGCAGCTCCTCGGACAGGGGAGGCTCACCCCTCCACTTT
TRBV3-1/TRBV3-2	TRBJ1-1	once	TRBD1	CASSQATGVEAFF	TGTGCCAGCAGCCAAGCGACAGGGGTTGAAGCTTTCTTT
TRBV19	TRBJ1-3	few	NA	CASSVQGSTGNTIYF	TGTGCCAGTAGTGTACAGGGATCCACTGGAAACACCATATATTTT
TRBV18	TRBJ2-7	NA	NA	CASSPIANIKPSSYEQYF	TGTGCCAGCTCACCGATTGCCAACATTAAGCCTAGCTCCTACGAGCAGTACTTC
TRBV5-8	TRBJ2-2	NA	NA	CASSLGQGYTGELFF	TGTGCCAGCAGCTTGGGGCAGGGCTATACCGGGGAGCTGTTTTTT
TRBV19	TRBJ2-7	NA	NA	CASTGSKGEQYF	TGTGCCAGTACAGGGTCGAAGGGCGAGCAGTACTTC
TRBV5-6	TRBJ2-3	once	TRBD2	CASSYSGGARDTQYF	TGTGCCAGCAGCTATAGCGGGGGGGCAAGGGATACGCAGTATTTT
TRBV11-2	TRBJ2-1	NA	NA	CASNSRVSSYNEQFF	TGTGCCAGTAACTCCCGGGTCTCCTCCTACAATGAGCAGTTCTTC
TRBV7-6	TRBJ2-3	NA	TRBD2	CASNSGGTDTQYF	TGTGCCAGCAACAGCGGGGGCACAGATACGCAGTATTTT
TRBV7-2	TRBJ1-3	NA	NA	CASSLVRSGNTIYF	TGTGCCAGCAGCTTAGTACGGAGCGGGAACACCATATATTTT
TRBV5-1	TRBJ1-1	NA	NA	CASSLEPSTEAFF	TGCGCCAGCAGCTTGGAACCCTCGACAGAGGCTTTCTTT
TRBV6-1	TRBJ2-7	NA	TRBD1	CASSEALGGLPYSYEQYF	TGTGCCAGCAGTGAAGCGCTAGGGGGCCTCCCTTACTCCTACGAGCAGTACTTC
TRBV7-9	TRBJ1-4	NA	NA	CASSSRTVEKLFF	TGTGCCAGCAGCTCTAGGACAGTTGAAAAACTGTTTTTT
TRBV27	TRBJ1-1	NA	TRBD1	CASSPLTGESEAFF	TGTGCCAGCAGTCCACTGACAGGGGAATCTGAAGCTTTCTTT
TRBV4-1	TRBJ2-5	NA	TRBD2	CASSQDWLAGAGTQYF	TGCGCCAGCAGCCAAGATTGGCTAGCGGGAGCGGGGACCCAGTACTTC
TRBV2	TRBJ2-7	NA	NA	CASSDRVGEQYF	TGTGCCAGCAGTGACAGGGTTGGGGAGCAGTACTTC
TRBV30	TRBJ2-1	NA	NA	CAWSVGNRYNEQFF	TGTGCCTGGAGTGTAGGGAACAGGTACAATGAGCAGTTCTTC
TRBV19	TRBJ1-3	NA	NA	CASSTGNTIYF	TGTGCCAGTAGTACGGGAAACACCATATATTTT
TRBV2	TRBJ1-1	NA	NA	CASSVARYSEAFF	TGTGCCAGCAGTGTCGCCAGGTACTCTGAAGCTTTCTTT
TRBV6-6	TRBJ1-5	NA	NA	CASSRAEGSNQPQHF	TGTGCCAGCAGTCGGGCGGAGGGAAGCAATCAGCCCCAGCATTTT
TRBV6-5	TRBJ1-2	NA	NA	CASSSVQGYGYTF	TGTGCCAGCAGTTCCGTCCAGGGTTACGGCTACACCTTC
TRBV30	TRBJ1-5	NA	TRBD1	CAWIGKQGDQPQHF	TGTGCCTGGATTGGAAAACAGGGGGATCAGCCCCAGCATTTT
TRBV5-4	TRBJ2-3	NA	TRBD2	CASSLWDAGGRDTQYF	TGTGCCAGCAGCTTGTGGGACGCGGGGGGCAGGGATACGCAGTATTTT
TRBV5-4	TRBJ2-7	NA	TRBD1	CASSLQGFSREQYF	TGTGCCAGCAGCTTACAGGGGTTTTCACGAGAGCAGTACTTC
TRBV2	TRBJ2-1	NA	NA	CASRGSGGKNEQFF	TGTGCCAGCAGGGGGAGTGGGGGGAAGAATGAGCAGTTCTTC
TRBV3-1/TRBV3-2	TRBJ1-1	once	NA	CASSQAGRSEAFF	TGTGCCAGCAGCCAAGCAGGAAGGTCTGAAGCTTTCTTT
TRBV27	TRBJ2-7	NA	TRBD1	CASNSRQGPSYEQYF	TGTGCCAGCAATTCCAGACAGGGGCCCTCCTACGAGCAGTACTTC
TRBV19	TRBJ2-2	NA	TRBD2	CASSIIQREWGELFF	TGTGCCAGTAGTATTATCCAGCGGGAGTGGGGGGAGCTGTTTTTT